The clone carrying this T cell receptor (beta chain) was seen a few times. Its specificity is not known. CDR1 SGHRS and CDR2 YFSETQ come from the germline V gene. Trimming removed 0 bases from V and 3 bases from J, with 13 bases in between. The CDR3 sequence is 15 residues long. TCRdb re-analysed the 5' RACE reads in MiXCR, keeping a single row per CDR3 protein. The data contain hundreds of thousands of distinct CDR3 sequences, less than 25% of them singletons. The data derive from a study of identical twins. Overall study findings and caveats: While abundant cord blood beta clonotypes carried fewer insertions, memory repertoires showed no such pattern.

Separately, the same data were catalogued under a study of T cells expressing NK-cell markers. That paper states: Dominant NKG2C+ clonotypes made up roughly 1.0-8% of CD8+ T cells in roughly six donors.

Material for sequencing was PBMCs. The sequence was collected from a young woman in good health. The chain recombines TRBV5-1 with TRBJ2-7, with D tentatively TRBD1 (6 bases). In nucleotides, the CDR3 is TGCGCCAGCAGCTTGGCCAGAGGACAGAGCTACGAGCAGTACTTC. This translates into CASSLARGQSYEQYF.